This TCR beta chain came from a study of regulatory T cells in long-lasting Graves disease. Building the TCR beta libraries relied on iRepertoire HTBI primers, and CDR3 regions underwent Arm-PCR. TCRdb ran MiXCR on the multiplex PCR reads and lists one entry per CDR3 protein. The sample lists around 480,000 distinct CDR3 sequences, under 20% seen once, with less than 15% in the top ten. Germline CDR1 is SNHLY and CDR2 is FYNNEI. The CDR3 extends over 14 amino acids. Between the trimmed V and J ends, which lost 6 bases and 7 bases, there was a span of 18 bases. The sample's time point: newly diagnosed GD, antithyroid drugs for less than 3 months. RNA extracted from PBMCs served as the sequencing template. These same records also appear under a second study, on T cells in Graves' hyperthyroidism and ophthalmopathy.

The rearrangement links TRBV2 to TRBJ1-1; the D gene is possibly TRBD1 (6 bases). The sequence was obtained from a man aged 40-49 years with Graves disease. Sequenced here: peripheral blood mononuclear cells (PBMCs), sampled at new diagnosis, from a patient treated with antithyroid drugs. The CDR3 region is CASSAGQGLGEAFF. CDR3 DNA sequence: TGTGCCAGCAGCGCCGGGCAGGGGCTCGGTGAAGCTTTCTTT.